These 13 T cell receptor beta chains came from one sample sequenced in a study of shared clonotypes between healthy human individuals. TCRdb's copy holds only in-frame clones and misses some; the assay was immunoSEQ multiplex PCR. The data show around 2.5 million clones, roughly 93% seen once. The sequenced material came from naive CD4+ T cells from PBMCs. Subset here: CD45RA+ positively selected. The receptors originated from a man in his late teens or twenties in good health. Some clones in this sample may be carry-over from other donors' samples.

The gene calls are TRBV5-8 and TRBJ1-2; 8 nucleotides line up with TRBD1. Germline CDR1 reads SGHTS; CDR2 reads YDEGEE. The trim removed 2 bases at V and 4 bases at J, leaving 7 bases unmatched. The CDR3 runs 15 residues. The CDR3 DNA reads as TGTGCCAGCAGCTTACCGGGACAGGACCTCTATGGCTACACCTTC. This encodes CASSLPGQDLYGYTF.

The chain is built from TRBV5-6 and TRBJ2-5; possible D gene TRBD2, 6 bases. The CDR3 has 11 residues. Trimming cost V 6 bases and J 5 bases, with 8 bases left between them. The germline CDR1 and CDR2 sequences are SGHDT and YYEEEE. The CDR3 DNA reads TGTGCCAGCAACCGGGGGGAGACCCAGTACTTC. Encoded protein: CASNRGETQYF.

The chain joins TRBV5-4 to TRBJ2-1; no clear D. V was cut by 0 bases and J by 0 bases, with 7 bases left in between. The germline V gene has CDR1 SGHNT and CDR2 YYREEE (reference sequence). This CDR3 contains 15 residues. CDR3: CASSLGWSSYNEQFF. CDR3 in DNA: TGTGCCAGCAGCTTGGGCTGGAGCTCCTACAATGAGCAGTTCTTC.

The rearrangement links TRBV19 to TRBJ1-3; D is possibly TRBD1 (5 bases). This CDR3 contains 15 residues. Trimming cost V 9 bases and J 3 bases, with 18 bases left between them. Germline V gene data show CDR1 as LNHDA and CDR2 as SQIVND (reference sequence). CDR3 DNA: TGTGCCAGCAGGCCCCCTGGGGCCCGTGGAAACACCATATATTTT. As protein: CASRPPGARGNTIYF.

The chain recombines TRBV5-1 with TRBJ2-4; D gene ambiguous. The CDR3 loop spans 14 amino acids. V dropped 4 bases and J dropped 5 bases, with 13 bases sitting between them. Germline V CDR1 and CDR2: SGHRS, YFSETQ. The CDR3 protein is CASSPGRVENIQYF. In DNA form, the CDR3 reads TGCGCCAGCAGCCCTGGAAGGGTGGAAAACATTCAGTACTTC.

V and J are TRBV19 and TRBJ1-2; 9 positions match TRBD1. The junction had 7 bases not matched to a gene; V was cut back by 1 base and J by 7 bases. The length of the CDR3 is 15 residues. Germline CDR1 LNHDA, CDR2 SQIVND (reference sequence). CDR3 bases: TGTGCCAGTAGTATAGTTTGGGACAGGGCTCGTGGCTACACCTTC. Encoded protein: CASSIVWDRARGYTF.

This chain joins TRBV4-1 and TRBJ2-1, with D maybe TRBD1 (6 bases). Germline V gene lookup returns CDR1 MGHRA and CDR2 YSYEKL. This CDR3 is 15 amino acids long. Between the trimmed V and J ends, which lost 3 bases and 5 bases, there was a span of 14 bases. The CDR3 spells CASSHGDRDNNEQFF. The CDR3 DNA reads TGCGCCAGCAGCCACGGGGACCGGGACAACAATGAGCAGTTCTTC.

In the case of this clone: The junction does not match germline at one end; this may be a read error. The chain carries TRBV29-1 and TRBJ2-1; D might be TRBD1 (6 bases). The CDR3 has 13 residues. Germline assignment: CDR1 SQVTM and CDR2 ANQGSEA. In nucleotides, the CDR3 is TGCAGCGTGGCTCGGGGCAGGGGCAATGCGCAGTTCTTC. Residues: CSVARGRGNAQFF.

A remark on this clone: Other DNA sequences in this specimen translate into the identical CDR3. The chain links TRBV14 to TRBJ1-1, with D perhaps matching TRBD1 (5 bases). Trimming cost V 1 base and J 1 base, with 7 bases left between them. This CDR3 has 14 amino acids. The germline V gene has CDR1 SGHDN and CDR2 FVKESK. CDR3 protein: CASSQAGGNTEAFF. DNA for the CDR3: TGTGCCAGCAGCCAAGCGGGGGGGAACACTGAAGCTTTCTTT.

V usage is TRBV19 and J usage is TRBJ1-1, with a weak D call TRBD1 (6 bases). CDR3 length: 14 residues. Trimming stripped 3 bases from V and 1 base from J, with 9 bases between. Germline loops: CDR1 LNHDA, CDR2 SQIVND (reference sequence). Here the CDR3 DNA reads TGTGCCAGTAGTATTCAGGGGACGAACACTGAAGCTTTCTTT. Translating gives CASSIQGTNTEAFF.

About this clone itself: The same CDR3 is also encoded by other DNA sequences in this sample. The chain combines TRBV18 with TRBJ1-1; D gene ambiguous. Trimming pared 3 bases from V and 1 base from J, leaving 9 bases between. Looked up from germline, CDR1 is KGHSH and CDR2 is LQKENI. This CDR3 comprises 14 residues. DNA for the CDR3: TGTGCCAGCTCACCCGGGCTGTCGAACACTGAAGCTTTCTTT. This codes for CASSPGLSNTEAFF. The whole variable domain, filled in from reference TRBV18 and TRBJ1-1, reads NAGVMQNPRHLVRRRGQEARLRCSPMKGHSHVYWYRQLPEEGLKFMVYLQKENIIDESGMPKERFSAEFPKEGPSILRIQQVVRGDSAAYFCASSPGLSNTEAFFGQGTRLTVV.

This chain uses TRBV30 with TRBJ2-3, with D possibly matching TRBD1 (7 bases). Between the trimmed V and J ends, which lost 5 bases and 5 bases, there was a span of 17 bases. CDR1 and CDR2 (germline): GTSNPN, SVGIG (reference sequence). CDR3 length: 14 amino acids. The CDR3 loop is CAWGSGQGGDTQYF. The CDR3 DNA reads TGTGCCTGGGGGTCCGGGCAGGGGGGAGATACGCAGTATTTT.

The chain is built from TRBV7-2 and TRBJ1-3; 7 nucleotides agree with TRBD1. Germline V lookup: CDR1 SGHTA, CDR2 FQGNSA. The V and J ends lost 1 base and 3 bases, in that order; junction bases with no gene match: 6. CDR3 length: 16 amino acids. CDR3 coding DNA: TGTGCCAGCAGCTTAGTTTCGGCAGGGGGTGGAAACACCATATATTTT. Amino acids: CASSLVSAGGGNTIYF.